This T cell receptor (beta chain) was recovered during a study of tissue T cells after allogeneic stem cell transplantation. Whole-study findings and limits: Tissue-detected TCR repertoire was only partly captured by blood and spleen T cells. Anatomically similar tissues had similar TCR repertoires within each patient. Across patients, clones rarely overlapped, yet motif clusters were shared tissue-specifically.

The CDR3 has 15 residues. V shed 4 bases and J 1 base; nucleotides not matched to a gene: 1. The germline V gene has CDR1 SNHLY and CDR2 FYNGKV (reference sequence). Survey-depth TCRbeta CDR3 sequencing reported V/J genes and productive frequencies. Only in-frame clones appear in the TCRdb table, and some are missing; sequencing was by immunoSEQ multiplex PCR. The table records about 50,000 clones, roughly 75% of them present only once. Concerning this clone itself: The antigen is unknown. The gene names here belong to mouse. Read data end 1 residue before the CDR3 end; the end is taken from the germline J gene.

Source material: sorted cells pooled from one or two spleens. This TCR derives from a pool of C57BL/6 mice in good health. V is TRBV3 and J is TRBJ1-6; 7 bases agree with TRBD1. TRBJ1-6 is identified as an open reading frame with a role that is uncertain. The CDR3: CASSSRGSYNSPLYF. The sequenced part of the CDR3 DNA is TGTGCCAGCAGCTCCAGGGGGTCCTATAATTCGCCCCTCTAC.